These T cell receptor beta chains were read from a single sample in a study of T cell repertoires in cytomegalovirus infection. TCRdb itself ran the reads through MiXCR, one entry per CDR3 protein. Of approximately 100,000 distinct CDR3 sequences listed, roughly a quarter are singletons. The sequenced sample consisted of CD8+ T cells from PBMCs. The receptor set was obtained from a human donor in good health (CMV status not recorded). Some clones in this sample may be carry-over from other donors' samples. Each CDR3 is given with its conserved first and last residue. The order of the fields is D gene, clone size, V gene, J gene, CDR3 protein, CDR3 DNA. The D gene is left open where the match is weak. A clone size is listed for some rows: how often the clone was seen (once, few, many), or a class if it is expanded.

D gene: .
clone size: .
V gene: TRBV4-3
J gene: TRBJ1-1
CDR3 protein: CASSPGAVNTEAFF
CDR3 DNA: TGCGCCAGCAGTCCGGGGGCTGTGAACACTGAAGCTTTCTTT

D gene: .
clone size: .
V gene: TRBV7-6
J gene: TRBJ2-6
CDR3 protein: CASSFPTVSGANVLTF
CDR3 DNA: TGTGCCAGCAGCTTTCCGACAGTCTCTGGGGCCAACGTCCTGACTTTC

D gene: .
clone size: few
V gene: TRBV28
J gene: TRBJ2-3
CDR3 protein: CASSPPGLTDTQYF
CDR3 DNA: TGTGCCAGCAGCCCACCGGGACTTACAGATACGCAGTATTTT

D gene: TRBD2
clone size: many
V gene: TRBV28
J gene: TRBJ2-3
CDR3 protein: CASRLGLAGVVATDTQYF
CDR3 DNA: TGTGCCAGCAGACTCGGACTAGCGGGAGTAGTAGCCACAGATACGCAGTATTTT

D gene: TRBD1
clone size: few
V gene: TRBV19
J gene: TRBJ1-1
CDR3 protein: CASRGGQGAYTEAFF
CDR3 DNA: TGTGCCAGTAGGGGAGGACAGGGGGCATACACTGAAGCTTTCTTT

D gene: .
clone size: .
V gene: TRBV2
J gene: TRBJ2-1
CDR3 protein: CARGVDRYNNEQFF
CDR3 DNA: TGTGCCAGGGGGGTAGACAGGTATAACAATGAGCAGTTCTTC

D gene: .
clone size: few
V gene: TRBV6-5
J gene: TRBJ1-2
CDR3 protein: CASSYSDTYGYTF
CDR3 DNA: TGTGCCAGCAGTTACTCGGACACCTATGGCTACACCTTC

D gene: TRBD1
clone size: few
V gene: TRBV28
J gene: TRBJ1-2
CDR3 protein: CASSSPGTGNPNYGYTF
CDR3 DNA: TGTGCCAGCAGTTCGCCCGGGACAGGGAATCCTAACTATGGCTACACCTTC

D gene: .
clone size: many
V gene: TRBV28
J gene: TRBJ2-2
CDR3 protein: CASTPSLNTGELFF
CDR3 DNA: TGTGCCAGCACCCCTAGCCTGAACACCGGGGAGCTGTTTTTT

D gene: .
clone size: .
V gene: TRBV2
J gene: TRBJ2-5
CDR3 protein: CASSEATTTRDGGETQYF
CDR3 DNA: TGTGCCAGCAGTGAAGCGACAACCACCCGGGACGGAGGAGAGACCCAGTACTTC

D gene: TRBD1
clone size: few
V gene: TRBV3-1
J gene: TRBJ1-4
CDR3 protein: CASSDRVGEKLFF
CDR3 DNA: TGTGCCAGCTCCGACAGGGTGGGTGAAAAACTGTTTTTT

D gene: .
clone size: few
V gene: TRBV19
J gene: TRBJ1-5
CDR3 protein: CASSIEEQINQPQHF
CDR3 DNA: TGTGCCAGTAGTATCGAAGAACAGATCAATCAGCCCCAGCATTTT

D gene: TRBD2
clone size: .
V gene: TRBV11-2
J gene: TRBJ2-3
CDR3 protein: CASSPGLEPTQYF
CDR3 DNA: TGTGCCAGCAGCCCCGGACTAGAACCTACGCAGTATTTT

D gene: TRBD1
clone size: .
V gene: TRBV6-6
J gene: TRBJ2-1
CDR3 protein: CASSPARTGGNEQFF
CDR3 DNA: TGTGCCAGCAGCCCCGCCCGGACAGGGGGTAATGAGCAGTTCTTC

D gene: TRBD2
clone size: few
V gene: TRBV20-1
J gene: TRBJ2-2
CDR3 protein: CSARPGGAFTGELFF
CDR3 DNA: TGCAGTGCTAGGCCCGGGGGGGCCTTCACCGGGGAGCTGTTTTTT

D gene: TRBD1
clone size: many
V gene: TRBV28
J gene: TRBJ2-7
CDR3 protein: CASSLPPTGPGREQYF
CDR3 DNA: TGTGCCAGCAGTTTGCCTCCGACAGGGCCCGGCCGCGAGCAGTACTTC

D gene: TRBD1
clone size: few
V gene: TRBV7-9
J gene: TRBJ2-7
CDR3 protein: CASSGEGQPFSYEQYF
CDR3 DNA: TGTGCCAGCAGCGGAGAGGGACAGCCTTTCTCCTACGAGCAGTACTTC

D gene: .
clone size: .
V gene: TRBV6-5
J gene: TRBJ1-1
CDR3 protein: CASSYSGRTGAEAFF
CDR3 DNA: TGTGCCAGCAGTTACTCTGGCAGGACCGGGGCTGAAGCTTTCTTT

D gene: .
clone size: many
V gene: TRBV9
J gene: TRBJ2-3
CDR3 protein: CASSVEVPADTQYF
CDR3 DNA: TGTGCCAGCAGCGTAGAAGTGCCGGCAGATACGCAGTATTTT

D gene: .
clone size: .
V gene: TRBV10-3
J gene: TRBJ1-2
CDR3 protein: CAIRGGDGYGYTF
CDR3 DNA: TGTGCCATCAGAGGGGGTGATGGCTATGGCTACACCTTC

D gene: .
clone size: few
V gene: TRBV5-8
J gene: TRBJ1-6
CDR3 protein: CASSWGLGNSPLHF
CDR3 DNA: TGTGCCAGCAGCTGGGGCCTTGGGAATTCACCCCTCCACTTT

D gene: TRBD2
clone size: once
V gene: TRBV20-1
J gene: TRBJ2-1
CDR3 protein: CSASGTSDLSSYNEQFF
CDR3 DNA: TGCAGTGCTAGTGGGACTAGCGATCTAAGCTCCTACAATGAGCAGTTCTTC

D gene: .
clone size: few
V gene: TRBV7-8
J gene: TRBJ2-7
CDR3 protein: CASSSSSGSGYEQYF
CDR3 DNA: TGTGCCAGCAGCTCATCAAGCGGGTCGGGATACGAGCAGTACTTC

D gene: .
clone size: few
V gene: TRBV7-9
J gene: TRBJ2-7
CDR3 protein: CASSLEDPGASSYEQYF
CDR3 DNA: TGTGCCAGCAGCTTAGAGGATCCGGGGGCGAGCTCCTACGAGCAGTACTTC

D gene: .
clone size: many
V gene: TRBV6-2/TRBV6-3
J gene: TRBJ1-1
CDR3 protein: CASSYRISTEAFF
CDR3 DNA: TGTGCCAGCAGTTACCGGATCTCAACTGAAGCTTTCTTT

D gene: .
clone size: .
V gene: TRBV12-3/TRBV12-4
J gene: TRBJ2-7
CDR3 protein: CASSSPGSISYEQYF
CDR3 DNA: TGTGCCAGCAGTTCCCCGGGGTCGATCTCCTACGAGCAGTACTTC

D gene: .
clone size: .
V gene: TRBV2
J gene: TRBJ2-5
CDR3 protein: CASNQDSAQKETQYF
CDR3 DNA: TGTGCCAGCAACCAGGACAGCGCCCAAAAAGAGACCCAGTACTTC

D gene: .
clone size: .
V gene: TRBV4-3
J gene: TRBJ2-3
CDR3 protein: CASSQDRTGKLTDTQYF
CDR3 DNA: TGCGCCAGCAGCCAAGATCGTACCGGGAAACTAACAGATACGCAGTATTTT

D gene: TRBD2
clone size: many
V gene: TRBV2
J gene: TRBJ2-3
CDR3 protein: CASSVTLAGPPGDTQYF
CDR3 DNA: TGTGCCAGCAGTGTAACCCTAGCGGGACCTCCTGGGGATACGCAGTATTTT

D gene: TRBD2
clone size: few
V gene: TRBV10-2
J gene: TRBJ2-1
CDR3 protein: CASSESLAGGPYNEQFF
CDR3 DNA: TGCGCCAGCAGTGAGTCCCTAGCGGGAGGACCCTACAATGAGCAGTTCTTC

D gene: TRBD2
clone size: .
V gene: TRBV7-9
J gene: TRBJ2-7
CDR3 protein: CASSSAGINSYEQYF
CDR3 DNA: TGTGCCAGCAGCTCAGCGGGGATCAACTCCTACGAGCAGTACTTC

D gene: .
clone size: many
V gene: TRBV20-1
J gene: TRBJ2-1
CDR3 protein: CSASVMAARNEQFF
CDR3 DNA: TGCAGTGCTAGTGTTATGGCGGCTCGAAATGAGCAGTTCTTC

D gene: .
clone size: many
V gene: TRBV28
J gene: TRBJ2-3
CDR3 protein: CASSLALGQGGTDTQYF
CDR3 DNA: TGTGCCAGCAGTTTAGCCCTCGGACAGGGAGGGACAGATACGCAGTATTTT

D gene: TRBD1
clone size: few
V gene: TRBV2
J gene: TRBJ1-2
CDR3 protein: CACQGTGGSNYGYTF
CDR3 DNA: TGTGCCTGCCAGGGGACAGGGGGCTCTAACTATGGCTACACCTTC

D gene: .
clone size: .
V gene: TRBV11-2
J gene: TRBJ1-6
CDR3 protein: CASSISNSPLHF
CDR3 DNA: TGTGCCAGCAGCATCAGTAATTCACCCCTCCACTTT

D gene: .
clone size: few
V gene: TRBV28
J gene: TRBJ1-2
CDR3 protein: CASSLAGNYGYTF
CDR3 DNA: TGTGCCAGCAGTTTAGCAGGAAACTATGGCTACACCTTC

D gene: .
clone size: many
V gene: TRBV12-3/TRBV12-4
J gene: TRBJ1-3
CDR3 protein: CASSRGNPGNTIYF
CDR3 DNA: TGTGCCAGCAGCCGGGGTAACCCTGGAAACACCATATATTTT

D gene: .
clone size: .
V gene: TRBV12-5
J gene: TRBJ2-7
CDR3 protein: CASGPGQSYEQYF
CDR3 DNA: TGTGCTAGTGGTCCCGGACAGTCCTACGAGCAGTACTTC

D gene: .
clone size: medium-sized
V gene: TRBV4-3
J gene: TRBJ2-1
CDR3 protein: CASSQDRGVPYNEQFF
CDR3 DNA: TGCGCCAGCAGCCAAGATAGGGGGGTACCCTACAATGAGCAGTTCTTC

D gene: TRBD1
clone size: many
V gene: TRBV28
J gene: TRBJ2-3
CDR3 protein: CASSFPGQGEFPTDTQYF
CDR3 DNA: TGTGCCAGCAGTTTCCCGGGACAGGGCGAGTTTCCCACAGATACGCAGTATTTT